These T cell receptor beta chains were read from a single sample in a study of a mutant IDH1 vaccine in newly diagnosed glioma. Repertoires were generated with immunoSEQ multiplex PCR, while TCRdb's copy carries only in-frame clones and drops some. This table holds roughly 120,000 clones, about four fifths found once. Antigens for these TCRs are unknown. The source material was PBMCs, sampled from a glioma patient whose treatment included an IDH1 peptide vaccine. The origin of the receptors is a man between 40 and 49 years old with glioma. Each CDR3 is given with its conserved first and last residue. The order of the fields is J gene, D gene, V gene, clone size, CDR3 DNA, CDR3 protein. D genes are given only for firm matches. Size is omitted from some rows. Given values are once, few, many or a class for expanded clones.

J: TRBJ2-7
D: -
V: TRBV6-5
size: -
DNA: TGTGCCAGCAGTTACGGGGACCGCTACGAGCAGTACTTC
CDR3: CASSYGDRYEQYF

J: TRBJ2-1
D: -
V: TRBV29-1
size: many
DNA: TGCAGCGTTGAAGGGGGAGGAGGCGGCGAGCAGTTCTTC
CDR3: CSVEGGGGGEQFF

J: TRBJ2-3
D: TRBD2
V: TRBV7-2
size: once
DNA: TGTGCCAGCAGCCGGGGGACTAGCGTTAGCACAGATACGCAGTATTTT
CDR3: CASSRGTSVSTDTQYF

J: TRBJ2-5
D: -
V: TRBV5-1
size: -
DNA: TGCGCCAGCAGCTTGGCATATGGTAGCGGCCAAGAGACCCAGTACTTC
CDR3: CASSLAYGSGQETQYF

J: TRBJ2-7
D: TRBD1
V: TRBV5-6
size: -
DNA: TGTGCCAGCAGCTTGAGGACAGGGCACTCCTACGAGCAGTACTTC
CDR3: CASSLRTGHSYEQYF

J: TRBJ1-5
D: -
V: TRBV4-1
size: -
DNA: TGCGCCAGCAGCCAAGTGGGGACGGATCAGCCCCAGCATTTT
CDR3: CASSQVGTDQPQHF

J: TRBJ1-4
D: TRBD1
V: TRBV13
size: many
DNA: TGTGCCAGCAGCTCGCCGACAGGGGGGAATGAAAAACTGTTTTTT
CDR3: CASSSPTGGNEKLFF

J: TRBJ1-6
D: -
V: TRBV25-1
size: -
DNA: TGTGCCAGCAGTGAATTCTGGACTTCACCCCTCCACTTT
CDR3: CASSEFWTSPLHF

J: TRBJ1-6
D: -
V: TRBV5-1
size: -
DNA: TGCGCCAGCAGCTTGGAGGGGGGTGGCCTCCACTTT
CDR3: CASSLEGGGLHF

J: TRBJ2-3
D: -
V: TRBV14
size: -
DNA: TGTGCCAGCAGCCCCGACAGGTTTGCGCAGTATTTT
CDR3: CASSPDRFAQYF

J: TRBJ2-4
D: -
V: TRBV27
size: -
DNA: TGTGCCAGCAGTTTAGATCCCAAAAACATTCAGTACTTC
CDR3: CASSLDPKNIQYF

J: TRBJ2-2
D: TRBD1
V: TRBV6-6
size: -
DNA: TGTGCCAGCAGAAAAGGGACAGCCACCGGGGAGCTGTTTTTT
CDR3: CASRKGTATGELFF

J: TRBJ2-7
D: -
V: TRBV13
size: once
DNA: TGTGCCAGCAGCTCAGATCGTCGGGGGGCTCCCTCCTACGAGCAGTACTTC
CDR3: CASSSDRRGAPSYEQYF

J: TRBJ2-1
D: -
V: TRBV30
size: -
DNA: TGTGCCTGGAGTCTTGACTACCGCCACAATGAGCAGTTCTTC
CDR3: CAWSLDYRHNEQFF

J: TRBJ2-3
D: -
V: TRBV30
size: -
DNA: TGTGCCTGGAGTGAGCCAGCCGCGTTGGATACGCAGTATTTT
CDR3: CAWSEPAALDTQYF

J: TRBJ1-2
D: -
V: TRBV15
size: -
DNA: TGTGCCACCAGCAGAGGGGGGGGACTCGGCGGCTACACCTTC
CDR3: CATSRGGGLGGYTF

J: TRBJ2-3
D: TRBD2
V: TRBV9
size: -
DNA: TGTGCCAGCAGCGTAGACCACGCGGGAGAGGGAGATACGCAGTATTTT
CDR3: CASSVDHAGEGDTQYF

J: TRBJ2-7
D: TRBD1
V: TRBV5-6
size: -
DNA: TGTGCCAGCAGCTCGAACAGGGGCAACGATCCCTACGAGCAGTACTTC
CDR3: CASSSNRGNDPYEQYF

J: TRBJ1-4
D: -
V: TRBV9
size: -
DNA: TGTGCCAGCAGCGTAGGGGACGGGGGTGAAAAACTGTTTTTT
CDR3: CASSVGDGGEKLFF

J: TRBJ1-1
D: -
V: TRBV5-1
size: few
DNA: TGCGCCAGCAGCTTGGTGGGGGGGCCTGACACTGAAGCTTTCTTT
CDR3: CASSLVGGPDTEAFF

J: TRBJ1-1
D: -
V: TRBV7-9
size: few
DNA: TGTGCCAGCAGGGAATTCGCCGGGAGGATAGGCGGTTTCTTT
CDR3: CASREFAGRIGGFF

J: TRBJ1-2
D: TRBD1
V: TRBV30
size: -
DNA: TGTGCCTGGTCCCGGGACAGGGGATTCGGTGCGGAGGGCTACACCTTC
CDR3: CAWSRDRGFGAEGYTF

J: TRBJ2-3
D: -
V: TRBV7-2
size: -
DNA: TGTGCCAGCAGCTCCCGACTCACAGGGGATACGCAGTATTTT
CDR3: CASSSRLTGDTQYF

J: TRBJ2-7
D: -
V: TRBV7-9
size: -
DNA: TGTGCCAGCAGCTTAAAAGGAGGAACCTACGAGCAGTACTTC
CDR3: CASSLKGGTYEQYF

J: TRBJ2-7
D: -
V: TRBV5-4
size: -
DNA: TGTGCCAGCAGCTTGGGGAGAACCTACGAGCAGTACTTC
CDR3: CASSLGRTYEQYF

J: TRBJ2-4
D: -
V: TRBV2
size: -
DNA: TGTGCCAGCAGTGCGGGGTCCCTAGCCAAAAACATTCAGTACTTC
CDR3: CASSAGSLAKNIQYF

J: TRBJ2-6
D: -
V: TRBV9
size: -
DNA: TGTGCCAGCAGCGTAATCAGGGAGACTGGGGCCAACGTCCTGACTTTC
CDR3: CASSVIRETGANVLTF

J: TRBJ2-3
D: TRBD2
V: TRBV19
size: -
DNA: TGTGCCAGTAGTATAGACCTGGGGCGGGGGGACACAGATACGCAGTATTTT
CDR3: CASSIDLGRGDTDTQYF

J: TRBJ2-2
D: -
V: TRBV5-8
size: -
DNA: TGTGCCAGCAGCTTTGGCACCGAAGGCGGGGAGCTGTTTTTT
CDR3: CASSFGTEGGELFF

J: TRBJ2-5
D: -
V: TRBV13
size: -
DNA: TGTGCCAGCAGCTTAGGGCGTGAGACCCAGTACTTC
CDR3: CASSLGRETQYF

J: TRBJ2-1
D: TRBD2
V: TRBV10-3
size: -
DNA: TGTGCCATCAGTGAGACTAGCGGAGCACGATGGTCCAATGAGCAGTTCTTC
CDR3: CAISETSGARWSNEQFF

J: TRBJ1-2
D: TRBD1
V: TRBV4-3
size: -
DNA: TGCGCCAGCAGCCAAGACAGGGGGTATGGCTACACCTTC
CDR3: CASSQDRGYGYTF

J: TRBJ2-7
D: TRBD1
V: TRBV13
size: -
DNA: TGTGCCAGCAGCTCTAACACCGGGACAGGGACCAACGAGCAGTACTTC
CDR3: CASSSNTGTGTNEQYF

J: TRBJ1-6
D: TRBD1
V: TRBV2
size: few
DNA: TGTGCCAGCAGTGAGACAGGGGGCTCCTATAATTCACCCCTCCACTTT
CDR3: CASSETGGSYNSPLHF

J: TRBJ1-1
D: -
V: TRBV28
size: -
DNA: TGTGCCAGCAGTTTAGGTCCGGAAGATGGAGGGACGTCTGAAGCTTTCTTT
CDR3: CASSLGPEDGGTSEAFF

J: TRBJ2-4
D: -
V: TRBV10-3
size: -
DNA: TGTGCCATCAGCCCGGACACCAATGGAGATGACATTCAGTACTTC
CDR3: CAISPDTNGDDIQYF

J: TRBJ1-1
D: -
V: TRBV2
size: -
DNA: TGTGCCAGCAGTGAGAATGAGGACAGTTACCGCAAAGCTTTCTTT
CDR3: CASSENEDSYRKAFF

J: TRBJ1-2
D: -
V: TRBV15
size: -
DNA: TGTGCCACCAGCAGAGATTTAGTTGACGTCATAGGCTATGGCTACACCTTC
CDR3: CATSRDLVDVIGYGYTF

J: TRBJ1-1
D: -
V: TRBV6-6
size: -
DNA: TGTGCCAGCAGCGACAGTACTTTTGAAGCTTTCTTT
CDR3: CASSDSTFEAFF

J: TRBJ1-2
D: TRBD1
V: TRBV11-2
size: -
DNA: TGTGCCAGCAGCCCGAGACAGGGGACCCCATATGGCTACACCTTC
CDR3: CASSPRQGTPYGYTF